This passage covers 11 T cell receptor beta chains from one sample sequenced in a study of T cell repertoires in aging, cancer and after chemotherapy. Multiplex touch-down PCR with TRB-A/B primers amplified rearranged V-D-J TRB sequences. TCRdb itself ran the multiplex PCR reads through MiXCR, one entry per CDR3 protein. This table has about 13,000 distinct CDR3 sequences, about 29% appearing once. The template was genomic DNA from peripheral blood, not RNA. Material: blood. These receptors were obtained from a human donor with a blood cancer.

The J gene is TRBJ1-1, the V gene TRBV27; 8 bases line up with TRBD1. This CDR3 region has 14 residues. The ends lost 7 bases at V and 3 bases at J; junction bases unmatched: 7. The germline V gene encodes CDR1 MNHEY and CDR2 SMNVEV (reference sequence). The CDR3 protein is CASNLNRGDTEAFF. CDR3 DNA: TGTGCCAGCAACCTAAACAGGGGGGACACTGAAGCTTTCTTT.

J is TRBJ2-5 and V is TRBV7-6; D assignment may be TRBD1 or TRBD2 (5 bases each). Germline CDR1 is SGHVS and CDR2 is FNYEAQ. The CDR3 totals 15 residues. V lost 4 bases and J 2 bases, leaving 14 bases between the germline ends. Written as DNA, the CDR3 is TGTGCCAGCAGCTCCGATTGGGGGTTTCAAGAGACCCAGTACTTC. Protein product: CASSSDWGFQETQYF.

The V and J genes are TRBV20-1 and TRBJ2-1; no firm D call. Germline CDR1 is DFQATT and CDR2 is SNEGSKA (reference sequence). Trimming cost V 3 bases and J 6 bases, with 9 bases left between them. This CDR3 spans 12 amino acids. CDR3 protein: CSASGLPNEQFF. Here the CDR3 DNA reads TGCAGTGCTAGTGGTCTGCCCAATGAGCAGTTCTTC.

As to this clonotype: Mismatch with germline at one junction end may stem from a read error. The rearrangement links TRBV27 to TRBJ2-1; tentative D call: TRBD2 (6 bases). The CDR3 is made up of 15 amino acids. Germline lookup yields CDR1 MNHEY and CDR2 SMNVEV (reference sequence). Written as DNA, the CDR3 is TGTGCCAGCAGTTTATTGGCGGGGACCTACAATGGGCAGTTCTTC. It codes for CASSLLAGTYNGQFF.

This clonotype appeared many times. This sequence joins TRBV12-3 or TRBV12-4 and TRBJ2-6; no clear D gene. CDR3 size: 15 residues. V was trimmed by 4 bases and J by 0 bases, leaving 7 bases between them. The CDR3 DNA reads as TGTGCCAGCAGTTCTAGGAGCTCTGGGGCCAACGTCCTGACTTTC. It specifies CASSSRSSGANVLTF.

The V and J genes are TRBV5-6 and TRBJ1-1, with D uncertain. Germline CDR1 SGHDT, CDR2 YYEEEE. The ends were cut back, 1 base at V and 4 bases at J, with 5 bases in the middle. The CDR3 has 12 amino acids. The DNA for the CDR3 is TGTGCCAGCAGCTTGATAGGCACTGAAGCTTTCTTT. This codes for CASSLIGTEAFF.

Details on this clonotype: This sequence may be a read error, since a much larger clone differs from it by one base. The chain has TRBV12-3 or TRBV12-4 and TRBJ2-1; possibly TRBD1 for D (6 bases). The CDR3 loop spans 15 amino acids. The V gene lost 5 bases and the J gene lost 6 bases, with 17 bases spanning the gap. The CDR3 loop is CASSTETAGVNEQFF. The DNA for the CDR3 is TGTGCCAGCAGTACTGAAACGGCAGGGGTCAATGAGCAGTTCTTC.

This clonotype is medium-sized within its sample. This chain joins TRBV19 and TRBJ2-1; 10 positions match TRBD1. V shed 5 bases and J 12 bases; nucleotides not matched to a gene: 10. CDR1 is LNHDA, CDR2 SQIVND, per germline (reference sequence). The CDR3 spans 14 residues. Written as DNA, the CDR3 is TGTGCCAGTAGTCAAAGACAGGGGGCAATGGGGCAGTTCTTC. This translates into CASSQRQGAMGQFF.

This clonotype ranks as medium-sized. This chain joins TRBV30 and TRBJ1-5; D not certain. Trimming shortened V by 1 base and J by 3 bases, and 13 bases separated the two germline ends. CDR3 length equals 15 residues. CDR1 and CDR2 from the germline V gene are GTSNPN and SVGIG (reference sequence). CDR3 nucleotide sequence: TGTGCCTGGAGTGGGGCGGCCTTTTACAATCAGCCCCAGCATTTT. It is translated as CAWSGAAFYNQPQHF. The full variable domain, with the rest looked up from reference TRBV30 and TRBJ1-5, is SQTIHQWPATLVQPVGSPLSLECTVEGTSNPNLYWYRQAAGRGLQLLFYSVGIGQISSEVPQNLSASRPQDRQFILSSKKLLLSDSGFYLCAWSGAAFYNQPQHFGDGTRLSIL.

V usage is TRBV11-1 and J usage is TRBJ1-3; D may be TRBD1 (6 bases). V lost 5 bases, J lost 0 bases, and 17 bases lay in between. Germline V gene lookup returns CDR1 SGHAT and CDR2 FQDESV (reference sequence). The CDR3 runs to 17 residues. The CDR3 region is CASSPGSGGFSGNTIYF. CDR3 DNA: TGTGCCAGCAGCCCCGGATCGGGGGGCTTCTCTGGAAACACCATATATTTT. The full variable domain, in which reference TRBV11-1 and TRBJ1-3 provide the parts outside the CDR3, is EAEVAQSPRYKITEKSQAVAFWCDPISGHATLYWYRQILGQGPELLVQFQDESVVDDSQLPKDRFSAERLKGVDSTLKIQPAELGDSAMYLCASSPGSGGFSGNTIYFGEGSWLTVV.

The CDR3 loop reads CASSLAHGGQNEQFF. In DNA, the CDR3 is TGTGCCAGCAGTTTAGCGCACGGGGGGCAGAATGAGCAGTTCTTC. The V call is TRBV12-3 or TRBV12-4, the J call TRBJ2-1; D may be TRBD2 (7 bases). The CDR3 loop spans 15 amino acids. V lost 0 bases to trimming and J lost 7 bases, with 13 bases between them.